The T cell receptor (beta chain) under discussion was sequenced for a study of graft-versus-host responses after intestinal transplantation. The table came from immunoSEQ multiplex PCR; TCRdb's copy has only in-frame clones and leaves some out. The sample includes under 95,000 clones, around 80% of them seen just once. A word on this clone: Its antigen is unknown.

The CDR3 runs to 14 residues. V lost 4 bases and J 1 base, leaving 13 bases between the germline ends. The germline CDR1 and CDR2 sequences are GTSNPN and SVGIG (reference sequence). This rearrangement joins TRBV30 to TRBJ1-1; D call uncertain. The sample consisted of unstimulated CD4+ T cells sorted from spleen or lymph node cells, taken before intestinal transplant. The clonotype originates from a human donor who received an intestinal transplant. In DNA, the CDR3 is TGTGCCTGGAATCCGGGGTGGAAGAACACTGAAGCTTTCTTT. Translated, it gives CAWNPGWKNTEAFF.